This TCR beta chain was found in a study of T-cell memory formation after mild COVID-19 (dated by TCRdb to 2020 to 2022). Study-level background: TCR sequence clusters from the two donors were largely donor specific. Two young, previously healthy adult volunteers made up the cohort, one male and one female. Longitudinal TCRalpha and TCRbeta repertoire sequencing tracked T-cell clones expanding and contracting after mild COVID-19 in two donors.

The germline V gene (reference sequence) gives CDR1 as DFQATT and CDR2 as SNEGSKA. V ends up 4 bases short and J 4 bases short, with an unmatched junction base count of 8. Its CDR3 holds 15 amino acids, cysteine through phenylalanine. Only the CDR3 region is kept as DNA, spanning 45 bases read in frame from base 1. Results the study describes overall, beyond this receptor: The detection of some responding clones in pre-infection memory suggests that pre-existing cross-reactive memory T cells joined the SARS-CoV-2 response. The second-wave clones that peaked on day 37 were not confirmed to be SARS-CoV-2 specific. Clones contracting from day 15 to 85 had balanced CD4/CD8 phenotypes, while a second wave expanding from day 15 to 37 was biased towards CD4+. Contracting CD4+ clones were located mainly in the CM and EM memory subsets, whereas CD8+ clones were found to be enriched in EMRA. The study covered only two mild cases, and larger cohorts including severe cases with pre-infection samples were considered necessary.

Of note for this clonotype: Its antigen specificity is not known. Per-base qualities were not stored, and no clone one base away is much larger.

TCRdb lists the instrument as Illumina NovaSeq 6000. TCRalpha and TCRbeta cDNA libraries were constructed by 5'RACE with constant-segment primers, with sample barcodes and unique molecular identifiers being introduced. RNA was extracted from every sample with Trizol reagent. The libraries were amplified in two PCR steps, and the second step added a second sample barcode and Illumina TruSeq adapters. Libraries were sequenced on an Illumina NovaSeq with 2 x 150 bp paired-end reads. The paper's processing steps were these. Demultiplexing of reads and collapsing into UMI-guided consensus sequences were performed with migec v1.2.7. Using mixcr v2.1.11, UMI consensuses were aligned to TRA and TRB V and J templates and then assembled into clonotypes. Clonotypes were classified as expanded or contracted when called significant by both edgeR and NoisET, with noise models trained on biological replicates. For edgeR calls, the thresholds were a false discovery rate-adjusted p below 0.01 and a log2 fold-change of 1. As an exploratory analysis of dynamics, max-normalized trajectories of the 1000 most abundant clonotypes were examined with PCA combined with hierarchical clustering. Separately sequenced CD4+ and CD8+ repertoires were used to assign a CD4 or CD8 phenotype to each responding clone. In-frame beta chains were kept once TCRdb had trimmed the public reads at Q25 with fastp and called clones with MiXCR. Rows with one shared CDR3 protein collapse into an entry with the most common genes and DNA. The V and J calls were not made by the authors but by TCRdb's processing. Here the sample has under 700,000 distinct CDR3 sequences; 20% occur a single time. The ten largest clones represent 12% of the sample.

PBMCs were isolated by Ficoll-Paque density gradient centrifugation. The receptor was isolated from an adult woman who had mild COVID-19 (a few samples of this study predate the infection). The sample titles of this study are shuffled in the database, so cell type and time point are left out; the donor was told from shared clones. Specimen: PBMCs or a T cell subset sorted from them (not recorded which). The receptor chain draws on TRBV20-1 and TRBJ2-7, with 12 bases in between that match TRBD2. The encoded CDR3 is CSATVGLAGIYEQYF. The DNA sequence is TGCAGTGCTACAGTAGGACTAGCGGGAATTTACGAGCAGTACTTC.